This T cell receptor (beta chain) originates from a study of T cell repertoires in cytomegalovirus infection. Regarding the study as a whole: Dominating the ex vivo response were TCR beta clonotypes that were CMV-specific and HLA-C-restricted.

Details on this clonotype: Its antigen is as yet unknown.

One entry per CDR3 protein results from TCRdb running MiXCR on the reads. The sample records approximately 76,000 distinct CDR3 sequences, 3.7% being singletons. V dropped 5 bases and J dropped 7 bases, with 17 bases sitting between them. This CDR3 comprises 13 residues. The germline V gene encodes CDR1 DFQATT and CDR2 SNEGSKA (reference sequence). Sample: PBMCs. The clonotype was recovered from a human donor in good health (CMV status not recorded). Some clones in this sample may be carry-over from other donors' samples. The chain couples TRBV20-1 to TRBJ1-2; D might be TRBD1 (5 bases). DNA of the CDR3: TGCAGTGCTGTGGTGGGGGTGCTCACTGGCTACACCTTC. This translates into CSAVVGVLTGYTF.